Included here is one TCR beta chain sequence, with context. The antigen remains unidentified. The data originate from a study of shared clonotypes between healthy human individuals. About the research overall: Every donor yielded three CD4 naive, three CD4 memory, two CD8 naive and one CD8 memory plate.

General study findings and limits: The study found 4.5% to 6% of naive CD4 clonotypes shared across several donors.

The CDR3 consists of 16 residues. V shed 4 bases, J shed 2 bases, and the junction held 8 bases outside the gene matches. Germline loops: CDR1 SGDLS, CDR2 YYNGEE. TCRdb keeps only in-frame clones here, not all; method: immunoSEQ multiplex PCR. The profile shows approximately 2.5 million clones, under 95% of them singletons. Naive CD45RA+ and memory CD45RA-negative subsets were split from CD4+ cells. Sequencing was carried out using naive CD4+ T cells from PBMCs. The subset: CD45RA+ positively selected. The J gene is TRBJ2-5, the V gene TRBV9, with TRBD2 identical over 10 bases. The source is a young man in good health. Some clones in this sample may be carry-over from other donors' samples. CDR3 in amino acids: CASSPTSGIGQETQYF. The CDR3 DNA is TGTGCCAGCAGCCCAACTAGCGGGATCGGGCAAGAGACCCAGTACTTC.